Following are 6 T cell receptor beta chains from one sample sequenced in a study of shared clonotypes between healthy human individuals. The assay was immunoSEQ multiplex PCR, and TCRdb's table has in-frame clones only and misses some. The sample holds about 1.5 million clones; under 99% are singletons and the top ten take roughly 0.4%. Input material: naive CD4+ T cells sorted from blood. The subset here: CD45RA+ positively selected. The origin of the receptors is a man aged 25-45 years in good health.

Worth noting for this clone: Other DNA sequences within the sample encode an identical CDR3. The V call is TRBV6-5, the J call TRBJ2-7; 12 bases line up with TRBD2. Germline V lookup: CDR1 MNHEY, CDR2 SVGAGI. Trimming removed 0 bases from V and 4 bases from J; junction bases left unmatched: 4. This CDR3 has 16 residues. The CDR3 DNA reads TGTGCCAGCAGTTACTCGGGACTAGCGGGCAATTACGAGCAGTACTTC. It specifies CASSYSGLAGNYEQYF.

The chain is built from TRBV5-4 and TRBJ2-1; TRBD2 might be the D (7 bases). The CDR3 is 16 residues long. Trimming removed 4 bases at V and 5 bases at J, with 19 bases between. Germline CDR1 reads SGHNT; CDR2 reads YYREEE (reference sequence). The CDR3 nucleotides read TGTGCCAGCAGCCCTGGGGGGGGGCTCGAGAACAATGAGCAGTTCTTC. It codes for CASSPGGGLENNEQFF.

V usage is TRBV18 and J usage is TRBJ2-7; 11 bases match TRBD1. Germline trimming cut 4 bases from V and 3 bases from J; bases unmatched to any gene: 5. The CDR3 covers 15 residues. CDR1 and CDR2 from the germline V gene are KGHSH and LQKENI. CDR3: CASSRGTGGDYEQYF. CDR3 nucleotides: TGTGCCAGCTCACGTGGGACAGGGGGGGACTACGAGCAGTACTTC.

The chain combines TRBV5-4 with TRBJ2-7; 9 positions agree with TRBD2. CDR3 length: 18 amino acids. V dropped 0 bases and J dropped 4; count of bases not matched to a gene: 14. Germline CDR1 SGHNT, CDR2 YYREEE (reference sequence). CDR3 sequence reads: CASSLGPFASGAIYEQYF. In DNA form, the CDR3 reads TGTGCCAGCAGCTTGGGCCCCTTTGCTAGCGGGGCGATATACGAGCAGTACTTC.

This chain links TRBV7-2 with TRBJ2-3; D is undetermined. The V gene lost 5 bases and the J gene lost 2 bases, with 11 bases spanning the gap. The CDR3 is 14 residues long. Germline V gene data show CDR1 as SGHTA and CDR2 as FQGNSA. The CDR3 region is CASSPRPYTDTQYF. The CDR3, as DNA: TGTGCCAGCAGCCCCAGGCCTTACACAGATACGCAGTATTTT.

This chain joins TRBV18 and TRBJ1-3, with D possibly TRBD1 on 6 matching bases. In germline, CDR1 is KGHSH, CDR2 LQKENI. V lost 3 bases and J 4 bases, leaving 13 bases between the germline ends. The CDR3 runs 15 residues. This CDR3 reads CASSPDSAGGNTIYF. The CDR3 DNA reads TGTGCCAGCTCACCGGACAGCGCGGGGGGAAACACCATATATTTT.